Each of the 3 T cell receptor beta chains below was sequenced from the same sample in a study of CXCR3-negative and CXCR3-positive naive CD8 T cells. UMI-labeled 5' RACE TRB cDNA libraries were prepared from the cells. One entry per CDR3 protein, without DNA, is what TCRdb gives after re-calling the 5' RACE reads. This sample's table has 130,000 to 150,000 distinct CDR3 sequences. Study-wide points: Higher TRB CDR3 hydrophobicity marked CXCR3-positive naive cells relative to CXCR3-negative naive cells.

The antigens these receptors bind are not known. The sample was naive CXCR3+ CD8+ T cells from blood. Subset of the sample: CD45RO-CCR7+CD27+CD95- naive CD8+ T cells expressing CXCR3 (TNR3+). The receptors come from a human donor in good health. Some clones in this sample may be carry-over from other donors' samples.

The chain uses TRBV3-1 and TRBJ2-1; the D call from TCRdb, TRBD2, cannot be confirmed without DNA. Looked up from germline, CDR1 is LGHDT and CDR2 is YNNKEL (reference sequence). The CDR3 spans 14 residues. Here the CDR3 reads CASSRTSGWNEQFF.

The chain has TRBV5-1 and TRBJ2-1; the TRBD1 assignment by TCRdb is unverifiable without DNA. This CDR3 contains 11 residues. Looked up from germline, CDR1 is SGHRS and CDR2 is YFSETQ. CDR3 sequence reads: CACSQGNEQFF.

The V call is TRBV28, the J call TRBJ2-7; TCRdb selects TRBD1, and the lack of DNA leaves this call unchecked. Germline V lookup: CDR1 MDHEN, CDR2 SYDVKM. The CDR3 runs to 16 residues. The CDR3 reads CATHITPGPSVYEQYF.